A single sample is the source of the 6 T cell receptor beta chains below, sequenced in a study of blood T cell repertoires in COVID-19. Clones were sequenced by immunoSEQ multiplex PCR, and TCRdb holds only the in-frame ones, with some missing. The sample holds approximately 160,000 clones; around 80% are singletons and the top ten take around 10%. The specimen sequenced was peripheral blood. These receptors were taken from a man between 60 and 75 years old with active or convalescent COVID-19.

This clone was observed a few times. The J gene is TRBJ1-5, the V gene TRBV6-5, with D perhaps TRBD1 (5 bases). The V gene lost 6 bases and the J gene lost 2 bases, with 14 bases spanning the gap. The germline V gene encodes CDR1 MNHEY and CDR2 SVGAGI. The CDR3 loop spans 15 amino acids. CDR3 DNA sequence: TGTGCCAGCAGGAACGGACATGGTGGCAATCAGCCCCAGCATTTT. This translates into CASRNGHGGNQPQHF.

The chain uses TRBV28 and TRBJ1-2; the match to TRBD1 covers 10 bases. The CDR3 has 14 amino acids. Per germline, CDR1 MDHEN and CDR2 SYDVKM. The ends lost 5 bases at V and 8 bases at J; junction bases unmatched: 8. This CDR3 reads CASSLGTGDWGYTF. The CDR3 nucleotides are TGTGCCAGCAGTCTTGGGACAGGGGATTGGGGCTACACCTTC.

The CDR3, as DNA: TGCGCCAGCAGCTTGGATGGTCGGGGACAGGCCAACACTGAAGCTTTCTTT. This gives the protein CASSLDGRGQANTEAFF. The chain couples TRBV5-1 to TRBJ1-1; TRBD1 matches 8 bases. V dropped 0 bases and J dropped 2; count of bases not matched to a gene: 9. CDR3 length: 17 residues. The germline CDR1 and CDR2 sequences are SGHRS and YFSETQ.

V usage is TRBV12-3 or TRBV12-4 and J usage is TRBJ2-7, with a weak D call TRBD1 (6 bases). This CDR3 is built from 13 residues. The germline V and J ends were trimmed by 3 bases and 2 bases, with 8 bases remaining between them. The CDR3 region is CASSLDSTYEQYF. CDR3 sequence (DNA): TGTGCCAGCAGTTTGGACAGTACCTACGAGCAGTACTTC.

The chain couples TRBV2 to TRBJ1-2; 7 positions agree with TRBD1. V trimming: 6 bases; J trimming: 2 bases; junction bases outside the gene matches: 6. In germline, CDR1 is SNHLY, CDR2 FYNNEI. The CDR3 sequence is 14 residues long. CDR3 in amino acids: CASSEQGKNYGYTF. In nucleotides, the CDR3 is TGTGCCAGCAGCGAACAGGGGAAAAACTATGGCTACACCTTC.

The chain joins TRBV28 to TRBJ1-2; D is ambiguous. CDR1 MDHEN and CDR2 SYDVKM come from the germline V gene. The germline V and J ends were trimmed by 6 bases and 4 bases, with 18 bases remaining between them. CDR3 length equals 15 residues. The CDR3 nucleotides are TGTGCCAGCAGCCCCCCCGTTGCTATGAGCTATGGCTACACCTTC. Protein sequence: CASSPPVAMSYGYTF.